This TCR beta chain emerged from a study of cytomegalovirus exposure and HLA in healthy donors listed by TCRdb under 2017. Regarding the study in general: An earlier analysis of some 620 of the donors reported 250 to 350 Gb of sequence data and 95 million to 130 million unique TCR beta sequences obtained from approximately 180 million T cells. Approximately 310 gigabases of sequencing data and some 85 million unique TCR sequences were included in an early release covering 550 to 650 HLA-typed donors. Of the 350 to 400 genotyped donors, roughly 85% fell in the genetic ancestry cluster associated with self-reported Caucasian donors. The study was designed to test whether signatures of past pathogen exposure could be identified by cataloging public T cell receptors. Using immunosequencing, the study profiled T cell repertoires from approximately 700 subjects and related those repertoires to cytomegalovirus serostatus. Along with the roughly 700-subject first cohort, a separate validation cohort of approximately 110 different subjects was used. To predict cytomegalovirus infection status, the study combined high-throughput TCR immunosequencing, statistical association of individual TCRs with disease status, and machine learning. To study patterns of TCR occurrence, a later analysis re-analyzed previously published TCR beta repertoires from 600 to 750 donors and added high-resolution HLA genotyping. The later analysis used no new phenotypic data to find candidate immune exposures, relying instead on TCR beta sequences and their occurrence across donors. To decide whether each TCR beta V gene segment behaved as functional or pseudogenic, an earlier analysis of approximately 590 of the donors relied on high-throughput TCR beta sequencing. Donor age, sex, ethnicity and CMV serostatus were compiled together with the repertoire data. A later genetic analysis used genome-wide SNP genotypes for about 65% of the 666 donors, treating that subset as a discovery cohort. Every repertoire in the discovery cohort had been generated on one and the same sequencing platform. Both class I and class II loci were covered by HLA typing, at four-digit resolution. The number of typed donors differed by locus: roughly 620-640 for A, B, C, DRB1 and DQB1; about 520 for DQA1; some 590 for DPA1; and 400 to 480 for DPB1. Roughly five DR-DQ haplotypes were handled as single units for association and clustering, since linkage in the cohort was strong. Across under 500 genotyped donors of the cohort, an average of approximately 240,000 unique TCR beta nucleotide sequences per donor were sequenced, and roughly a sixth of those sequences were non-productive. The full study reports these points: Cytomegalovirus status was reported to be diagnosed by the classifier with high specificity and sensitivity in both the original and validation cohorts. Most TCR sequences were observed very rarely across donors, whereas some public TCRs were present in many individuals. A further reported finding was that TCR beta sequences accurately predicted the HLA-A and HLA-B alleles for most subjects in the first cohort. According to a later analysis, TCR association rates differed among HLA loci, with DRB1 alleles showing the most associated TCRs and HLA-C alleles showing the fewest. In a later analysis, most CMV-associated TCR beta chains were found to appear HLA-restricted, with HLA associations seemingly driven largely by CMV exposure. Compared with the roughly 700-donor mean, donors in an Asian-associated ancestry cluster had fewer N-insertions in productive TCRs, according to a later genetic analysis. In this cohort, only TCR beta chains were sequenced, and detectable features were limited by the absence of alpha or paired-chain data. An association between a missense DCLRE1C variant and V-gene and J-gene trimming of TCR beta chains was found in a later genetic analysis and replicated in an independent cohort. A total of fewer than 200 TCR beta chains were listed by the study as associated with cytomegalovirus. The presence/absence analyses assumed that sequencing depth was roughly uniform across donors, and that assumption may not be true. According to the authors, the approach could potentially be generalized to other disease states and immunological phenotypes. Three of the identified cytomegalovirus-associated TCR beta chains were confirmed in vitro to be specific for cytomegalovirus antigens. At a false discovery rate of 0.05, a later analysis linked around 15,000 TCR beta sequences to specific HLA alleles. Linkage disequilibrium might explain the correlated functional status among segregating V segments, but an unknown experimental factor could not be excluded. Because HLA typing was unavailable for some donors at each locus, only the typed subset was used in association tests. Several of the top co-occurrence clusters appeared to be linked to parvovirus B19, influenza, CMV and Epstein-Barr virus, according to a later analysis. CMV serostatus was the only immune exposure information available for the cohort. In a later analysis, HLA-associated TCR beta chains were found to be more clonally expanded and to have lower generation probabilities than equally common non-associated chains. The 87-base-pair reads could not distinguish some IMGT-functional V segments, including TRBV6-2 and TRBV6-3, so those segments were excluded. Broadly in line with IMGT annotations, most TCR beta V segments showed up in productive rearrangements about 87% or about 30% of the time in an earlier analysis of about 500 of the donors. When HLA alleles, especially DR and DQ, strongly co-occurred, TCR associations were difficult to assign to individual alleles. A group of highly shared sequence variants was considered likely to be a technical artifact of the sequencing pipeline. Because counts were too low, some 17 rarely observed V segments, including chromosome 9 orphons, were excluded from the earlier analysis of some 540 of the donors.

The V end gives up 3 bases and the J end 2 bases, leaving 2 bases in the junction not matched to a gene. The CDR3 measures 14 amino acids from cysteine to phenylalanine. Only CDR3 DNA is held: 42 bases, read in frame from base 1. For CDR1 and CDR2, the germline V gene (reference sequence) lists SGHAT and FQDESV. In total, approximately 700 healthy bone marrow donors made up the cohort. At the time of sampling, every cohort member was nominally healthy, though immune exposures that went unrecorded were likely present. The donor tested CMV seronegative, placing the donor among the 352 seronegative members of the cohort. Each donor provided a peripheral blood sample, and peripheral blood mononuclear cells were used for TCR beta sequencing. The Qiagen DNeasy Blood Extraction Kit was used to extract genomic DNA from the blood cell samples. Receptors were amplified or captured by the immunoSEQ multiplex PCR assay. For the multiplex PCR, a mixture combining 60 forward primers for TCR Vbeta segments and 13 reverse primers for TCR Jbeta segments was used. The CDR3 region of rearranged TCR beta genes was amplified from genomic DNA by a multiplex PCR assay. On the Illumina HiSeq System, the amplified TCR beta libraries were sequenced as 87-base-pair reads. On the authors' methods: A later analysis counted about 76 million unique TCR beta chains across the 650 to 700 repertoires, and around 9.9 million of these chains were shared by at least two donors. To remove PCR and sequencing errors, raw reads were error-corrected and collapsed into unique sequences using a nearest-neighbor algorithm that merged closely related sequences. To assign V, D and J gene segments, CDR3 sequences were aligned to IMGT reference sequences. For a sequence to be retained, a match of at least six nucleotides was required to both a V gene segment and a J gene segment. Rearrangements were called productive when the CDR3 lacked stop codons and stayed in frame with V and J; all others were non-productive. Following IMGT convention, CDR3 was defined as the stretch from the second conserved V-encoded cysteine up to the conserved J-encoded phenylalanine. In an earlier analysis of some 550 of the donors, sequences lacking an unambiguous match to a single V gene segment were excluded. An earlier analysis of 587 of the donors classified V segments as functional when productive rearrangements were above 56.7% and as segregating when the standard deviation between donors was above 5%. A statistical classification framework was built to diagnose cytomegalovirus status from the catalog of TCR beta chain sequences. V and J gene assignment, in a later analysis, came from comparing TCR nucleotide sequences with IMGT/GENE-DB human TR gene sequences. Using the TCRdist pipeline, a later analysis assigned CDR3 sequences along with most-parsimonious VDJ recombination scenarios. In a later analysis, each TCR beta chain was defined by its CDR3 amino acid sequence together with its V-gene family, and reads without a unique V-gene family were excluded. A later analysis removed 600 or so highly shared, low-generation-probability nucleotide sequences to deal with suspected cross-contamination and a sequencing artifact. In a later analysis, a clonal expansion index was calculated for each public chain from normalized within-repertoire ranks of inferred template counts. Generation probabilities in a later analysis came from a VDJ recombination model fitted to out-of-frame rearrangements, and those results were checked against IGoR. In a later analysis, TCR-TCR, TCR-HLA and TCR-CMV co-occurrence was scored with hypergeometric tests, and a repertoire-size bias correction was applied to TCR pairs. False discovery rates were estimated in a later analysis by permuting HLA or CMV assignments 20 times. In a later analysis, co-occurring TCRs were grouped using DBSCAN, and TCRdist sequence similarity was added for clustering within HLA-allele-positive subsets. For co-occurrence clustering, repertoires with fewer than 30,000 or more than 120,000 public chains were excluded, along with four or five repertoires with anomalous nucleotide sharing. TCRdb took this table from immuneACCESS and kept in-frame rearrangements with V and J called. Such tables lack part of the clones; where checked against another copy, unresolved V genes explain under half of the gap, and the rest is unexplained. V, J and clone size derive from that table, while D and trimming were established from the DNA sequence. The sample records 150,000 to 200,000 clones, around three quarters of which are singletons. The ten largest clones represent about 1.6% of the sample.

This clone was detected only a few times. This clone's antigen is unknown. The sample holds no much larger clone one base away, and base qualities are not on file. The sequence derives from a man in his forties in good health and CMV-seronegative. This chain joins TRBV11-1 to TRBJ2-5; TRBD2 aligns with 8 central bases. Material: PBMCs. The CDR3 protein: CASSFGGGQETQYF. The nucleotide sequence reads TGTGCCAGCAGCTTTGGCGGGGGGCAAGAGACCCAGTACTTC.